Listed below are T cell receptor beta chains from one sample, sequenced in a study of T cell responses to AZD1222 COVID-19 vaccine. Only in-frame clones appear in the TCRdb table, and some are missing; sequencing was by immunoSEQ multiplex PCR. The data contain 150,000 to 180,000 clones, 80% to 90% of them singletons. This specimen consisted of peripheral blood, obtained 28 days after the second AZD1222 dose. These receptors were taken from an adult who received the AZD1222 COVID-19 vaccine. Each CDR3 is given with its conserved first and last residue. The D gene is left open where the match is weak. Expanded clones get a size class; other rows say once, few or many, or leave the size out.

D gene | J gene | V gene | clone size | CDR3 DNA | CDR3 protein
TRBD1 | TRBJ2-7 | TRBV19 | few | TGTGCCAGTAGTAGGACAGGGGGAACCTACGAGCAGTACTTC | CASSRTGGTYEQYF
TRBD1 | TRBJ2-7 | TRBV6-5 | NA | TGTGCCAGCACGAACCGAGGACAGGGGTACTACGAGCAGTACTTC | CASTNRGQGYYEQYF
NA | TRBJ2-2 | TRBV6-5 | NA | TGTGCCAGCAGCGCAACGAACACCGGGGAGCTGTTTTTT | CASSATNTGELFF
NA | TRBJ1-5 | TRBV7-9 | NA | TGTGCCAGCAGCCTGGGGGACACCCAGCATTTT | CASSLGDTQHF
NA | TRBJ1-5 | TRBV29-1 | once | TGCAGCGTTGGCGGCAATCAGCCCCAGCATTTT | CSVGGNQPQHF
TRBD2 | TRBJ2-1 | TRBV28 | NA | TGTGCCAGCAGTTCGAAACTAGCGGTCTCCTACAATGAGCAGTTCTTC | CASSSKLAVSYNEQFF
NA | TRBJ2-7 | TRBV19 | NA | TGTGCCAGTAGTCCTGGACACTCCCTCTCCTACGAGCAGTACTTC | CASSPGHSLSYEQYF
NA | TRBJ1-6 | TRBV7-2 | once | TGTGCCAGCAGCTTAGGCTCGGGAACAACGAATTCACCCCTCCACTTT | CASSLGSGTTNSPLHF
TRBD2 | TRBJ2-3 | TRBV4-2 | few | TGTGCCAGCAGCCAACGTCGACTAGCGGGGAGCCCCGATACGCAGTATTTT | CASSQRRLAGSPDTQYF
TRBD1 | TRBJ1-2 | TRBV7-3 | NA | TGTGCCAGCAGCTCAAGACAGGGGGCTGGCTACACCTTC | CASSSRQGAGYTF
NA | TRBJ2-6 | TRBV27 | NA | TGTGCCAGCAGTATAGACAGGACCTTCAACGTCCTGACTTTC | CASSIDRTFNVLTF
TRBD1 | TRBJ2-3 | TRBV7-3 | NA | TGTGCCAGCAGCGACAGGGGCGGGGATACGCAGTATTTT | CASSDRGGDTQYF
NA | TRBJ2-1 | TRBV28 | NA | TGTGCCAGCAGTTTATCGACCGCATTCGGGACGCCCTACAATGAGCAGTTCTTC | CASSLSTAFGTPYNEQFF
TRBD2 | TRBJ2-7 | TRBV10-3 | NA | TGTGCCATCAGTGGACTAGCGGGAGATGAGCAGTACTTC | CAISGLAGDEQYF
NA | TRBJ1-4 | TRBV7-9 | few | TGTGCCAGCACCAAAACCCGGGCAGGGGAAAAACTGTTTTTT | CASTKTRAGEKLFF
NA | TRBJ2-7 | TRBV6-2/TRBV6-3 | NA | TGTGCCAGCAGTTACGCTAGGACCGAGCAGTACTTC | CASSYARTEQYF
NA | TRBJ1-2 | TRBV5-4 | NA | TGTGCCAGCAGCCCGGAGGCAGGGGATAACTATGGCTACACCTTC | CASSPEAGDNYGYTF
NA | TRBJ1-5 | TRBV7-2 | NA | TGTGCCAGCAGCTCACGGGCGGGACAAGGCAATCAGCCCCAGCATTTT | CASSSRAGQGNQPQHF
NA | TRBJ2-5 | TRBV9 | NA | TGTGCCAGCTCCAGGGGCCCTTTCTATGAGACCCAGTACTTC | CASSRGPFYETQYF
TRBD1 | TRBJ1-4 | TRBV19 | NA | TGTGCCAGTAGTATACTGGGACAGCCTAATGAAAAACTGTTTTTT | CASSILGQPNEKLFF
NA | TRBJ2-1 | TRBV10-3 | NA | TGTGCCATCAGTGAGTCTTTCGCGGCCCTACACCGCAATGAGCAGTTCTTC | CAISESFAALHRNEQFF
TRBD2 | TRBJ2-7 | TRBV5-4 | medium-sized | TGTGCCAGCAGCTTGGAAGGGTCGTCTAGCGGGATCTCCTACGAGCAGTACTTC | CASSLEGSSSGISYEQYF
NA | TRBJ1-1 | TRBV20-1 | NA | TGCAGTGCTAGACTGGGTCCGGGAGCTTTCTTT | CSARLGPGAFF
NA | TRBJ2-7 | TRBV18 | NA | TGTGCCAGCTCACCGCTCAGCCCGGGTGAGCAGTACTTC | CASSPLSPGEQYF
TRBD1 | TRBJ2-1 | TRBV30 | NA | TGTGCCTGGGGGACAGGGGGCGATGAGCAGTTCTTC | CAWGTGGDEQFF
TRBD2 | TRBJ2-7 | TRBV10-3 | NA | TGTGCCATCAAGACTAGCTTGCACGAGCAGTACTTC | CAIKTSLHEQYF
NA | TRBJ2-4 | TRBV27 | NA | TGTGCCAGCAGTGTCGGGGGACGGGGAAAAAACATTCAGTACTTC | CASSVGGRGKNIQYF
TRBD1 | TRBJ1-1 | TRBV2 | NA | TGTGCCAGCAGTCACCAAGGACAGGGAAACACTGAAGCTTTCTTT | CASSHQGQGNTEAFF
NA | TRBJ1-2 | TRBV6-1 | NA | TGTGCCAGCAGTGACAGCGGATTGGGCTATGGCTACACCTTC | CASSDSGLGYGYTF
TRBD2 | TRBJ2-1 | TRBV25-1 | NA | TGTGCCAGCAAGCGGGAAGGAGGGGAGCAGTTCTTC | CASKREGGEQFF
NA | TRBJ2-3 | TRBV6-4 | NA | TGTGCCAGCAGCGTACAGGAGACAGATACGCAGTATTTT | CASSVQETDTQYF
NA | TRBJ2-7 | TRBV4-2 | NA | TGTGCCAGCAGCCAAGAAGGTACTGACAGCTACGAGCAGTACTTC | CASSQEGTDSYEQYF
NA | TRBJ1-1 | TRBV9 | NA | TGTGCCAGCAGCGTAGTACCAGGCCTGAACACTGAAGCTTTCTTT | CASSVVPGLNTEAFF
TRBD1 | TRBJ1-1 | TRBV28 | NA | TGTGCCAGCAAGGGACAGGGGGCCACTGAAGCTTTCTTT | CASKGQGATEAFF
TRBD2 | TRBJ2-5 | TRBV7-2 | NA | TGTGCCAGCAGCCCGGCGGGGGGGGCAATCGGGACCCAGTACTTC | CASSPAGGAIGTQYF
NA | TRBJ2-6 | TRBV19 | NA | TGTGCCAGTAGTGCCGGGGCCGAGAAGTCAGCTGGGGCCAACGTCCTGACTTTC | CASSAGAEKSAGANVLTF
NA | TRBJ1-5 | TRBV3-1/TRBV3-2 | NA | TGTGCCAGCAGCCGAGACAGCGGCAATCAGCCCCAGCATTTT | CASSRDSGNQPQHF
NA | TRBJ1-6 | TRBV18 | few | TGTGCCAGCTCACAGGGTAATTCACCCCTCCACTTT | CASSQGNSPLHF
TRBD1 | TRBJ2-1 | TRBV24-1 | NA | TGTGCCACCAGTGATACAGGGGTAGACAATGAGCAGTTCTTC | CATSDTGVDNEQFF
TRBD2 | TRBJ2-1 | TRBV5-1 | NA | TGCGCCAGCAGCGTCGGGGTAGCGGGAGGAGCGGGGCATGAGCAGTTCTTC | CASSVGVAGGAGHEQFF
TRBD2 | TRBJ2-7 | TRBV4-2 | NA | TGTGCCAGCAGCCAAGATTCCCTAGCGGGTCGAAAGGTCGGGTACGAGCAGTACTTC | CASSQDSLAGRKVGYEQYF
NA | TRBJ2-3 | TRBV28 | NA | TGTGCCAGCAGTTTGGAGCCTGTGATGTATACGCAGTATTTT | CASSLEPVMYTQYF
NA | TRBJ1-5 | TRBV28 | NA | TGTGCCAGCAGTTCCCATAGGGGCGGAGGCAATCAGCCCCAGCATTTT | CASSSHRGGGNQPQHF
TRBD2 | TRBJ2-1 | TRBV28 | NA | TGTGCCAGCAGTTCCACTAGCGAACCATCCCCTTCCCGGTTCTTC | CASSSTSEPSPSRFF
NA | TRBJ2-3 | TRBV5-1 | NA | TGCGCCAGCAGCTTGGAGGGTACAGGGAGGGCAGATACGCAGTATTTT | CASSLEGTGRADTQYF
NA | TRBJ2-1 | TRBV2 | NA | TGTGCCAGCTTTGGGCCGGACCCCTCCTCATACAATGAGCAGTTCTTC | CASFGPDPSSYNEQFF
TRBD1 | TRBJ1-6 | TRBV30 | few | TGTGCCTGGAGGACAGGGAGCTCCTATAATTCACCCCTCCACTTT | CAWRTGSSYNSPLHF
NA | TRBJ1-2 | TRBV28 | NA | TGTGCCAGCAGTTTATCCAGGGTCAACTATGGCTACACCTTC | CASSLSRVNYGYTF
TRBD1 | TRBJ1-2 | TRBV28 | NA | TGTGCCAGCAGTTTTTCGGGGACAGGGGGCGGGTCCCTAACTATCGATGGCTACACCTTC | CASSFSGTGGGSLTIDGYTF
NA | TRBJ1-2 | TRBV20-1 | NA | TGCAGTGCTAGTGGGGCCGAGTTAGCTAACTATGGCTACACCTTC | CSASGAELANYGYTF
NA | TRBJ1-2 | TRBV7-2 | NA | TGTGCCAGCAGCTTAGAGAGAAGGAATGGCTACACCTTC | CASSLERRNGYTF
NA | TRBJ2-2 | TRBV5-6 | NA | TGTGCCAGCAGCTTGGGACTAAACACCGGGGAGCTGTTTTTT | CASSLGLNTGELFF
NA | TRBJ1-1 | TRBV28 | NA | TGTGCCAGCAGTTTGGACACCCTATCTCCCACTGAAGCTTTCTTT | CASSLDTLSPTEAFF
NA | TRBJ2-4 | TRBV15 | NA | TGTGCCACCAGCAGAGGGACTAAAAACAAAAACATTCAGTACTTC | CATSRGTKNKNIQYF
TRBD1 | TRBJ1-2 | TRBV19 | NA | TGTGCCAGTAGTGTGACAGGGGGCGGCTATGGCTACACCTTC | CASSVTGGGYGYTF
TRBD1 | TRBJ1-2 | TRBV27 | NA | TGTGCCAGCAGCTCTCTCCCCGGGACAGGGGGCACTGGCTACACCTTC | CASSSLPGTGGTGYTF
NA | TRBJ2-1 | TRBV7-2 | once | TGTGCCAGCAGCCCCAAGGGGCTAGGATACAATGAGCAGTTCTTC | CASSPKGLGYNEQFF
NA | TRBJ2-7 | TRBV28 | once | TGTGCCAGCAGTTTTTGGGCAGGGTTGCACTCACAGCACTACGAGCAGTACTTC | CASSFWAGLHSQHYEQYF
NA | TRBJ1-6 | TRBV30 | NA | TGTGCCTGGACGAATGGGAATAATTCACCCCTCCACTTT | CAWTNGNNSPLHF
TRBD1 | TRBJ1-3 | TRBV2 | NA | TGTGCCAGCACACCGGGACAGGGGCTCCCCTCTGGAAACACCATATATTTT | CASTPGQGLPSGNTIYF